This T cell receptor (beta chain) appears in the sequencing data of a study of CD8+CD57+ T cells in acquired aplastic anemia. Germline lookup yields CDR1 LGHDT and CDR2 YNNKEL (reference sequence). The CDR3 has 12 residues. V lost 3 bases and J lost 2, with 5 bases in between. Genomic DNA served as template for TCR beta VDJ and CDR3 profiling. Via MiXCR, TCRdb re-called the reads, giving one row per CDR3 protein. The profile covers hundreds of thousands of distinct CDR3 sequences, with about two thirds appearing a single time and 3% to 4.5% taken by the ten largest. In its sample, this clonotype was seen many times.

The TCR sequence derives from a human donor in good health, serving as a control. The chain has TRBV3-1 and TRBJ2-7; D might be TRBD1 (5 bases). Sequencing used sorted CD4+, CD8+, or CD8+CD57+ T cells (not recorded which) from PBMCs. DNA of the CDR3: TGTGCCAGCAGCCAGGACACCTACGAGCAGTACTTC. Translating it yields CASSQDTYEQYF.